These 28 T cell receptor beta chains originate from one sample sequenced in a study of naive and memory T cell subsets. An oligonucleotide containing a UMI was ligated to the 3' end of TCR cDNA. The SP2 primer and nested alpha and beta constant region primers amplified ligated cDNA in four rounds. TCRdb used MiXCR to reprocess the 5' RACE reads, holding one entry per CDR3 protein. This sample yields about 59,000 distinct CDR3 sequences, of which approximately 8.5% are seen a single time; 15% to 20% belongs to the top ten. These receptors came from a female donor in good health.

The chain employs TRBV12-3 or TRBV12-4 and TRBJ1-3; the match to TRBD1 covers 7 bases. V shed 4 bases, J shed 7 bases, and the junction held 4 bases outside the gene matches. The CDR3 runs 13 residues. The CDR3 DNA reads as TGTGCCAGCAGTTCCGGGACAGTTAACACCATATATTTT. Protein: CASSSGTVNTIYF.

This chain connects TRBV5-1 to TRBJ1-1, with 7 bases lining up with TRBD1. Germline loops: CDR1 SGHRS, CDR2 YFSETQ. V shed 4 bases and J 1 base; nucleotides not matched to a gene: 7. The CDR3 loop spans 15 amino acids. CDR3 sequence reads: CASSQPGQSNTEAFF. Written as DNA, the CDR3 is TGCGCCAGCAGCCAACCGGGACAGTCGAACACTGAAGCTTTCTTT.

This clonotype was counted a few times. The V gene is TRBV7-2, the J gene TRBJ2-6; D ambiguous. The germline V gene encodes CDR1 SGHTA and CDR2 FQGNSA. The CDR3 has 13 residues. V lost 3 bases to trimming and J lost 2 bases, with 2 bases between them. CDR3 DNA sequence: TGTGCCAGCAGCTTTCCTGGGGCCAACGTCCTGACTTTC. Translation: CASSFPGANVLTF.

The chain has TRBV18 and TRBJ2-1; tentative D call: TRBD1 (6 bases). The V end was cut by 2 bases, the J end by 0 bases, with 8 bases between. CDR1 and CDR2 (germline): KGHSH, LQKENI. The CDR3 length is 15 residues. CDR3 DNA sequence: TGTGCCAGCTCACCAGACAGGAGCTCCTACAATGAGCAGTTCTTC. This codes for CASSPDRSSYNEQFF.

This clonotype was observed at least ten times. The chain carries TRBV5-6 and TRBJ1-1; D is possibly TRBD1 (5 bases). The CDR3 runs 14 residues. The germline V and J ends were trimmed by 1 base and 1 base, with 8 bases remaining between them. Germline V gene sequence: CDR1 SGHDT, CDR2 YYEEEE. The CDR3 DNA reads TGTGCCAGCAGCTTGTGGGGGACGAACACTGAAGCTTTCTTT. It yields the protein CASSLWGTNTEAFF.

The chain couples TRBV30 to TRBJ2-5, with D unclear. The CDR3 extends over 14 amino acids. The ends were cut back, 0 bases at V and 1 base at J, with 9 bases in the middle. Germline assignment: CDR1 GTSNPN and CDR2 SVGIG (reference sequence). Written as DNA, the CDR3 is TGTGCCTGGAGTGTAGGCGCGACCCAAGAGACCCAGTACTTC. Residues: CAWSVGATQETQYF.

In its sample, this clonotype was seen many times. The rearrangement joins TRBV12-3 or TRBV12-4 to TRBJ1-4, with D possibly being TRBD1 (5 bases). The ends were cut back, 5 bases at V and 4 bases at J, with 11 bases in the middle. The CDR3 contains 14 residues. This CDR3 reads CASSAGSINEKLFF. CDR3 in DNA: TGTGCCAGCAGTGCAGGGAGTATTAATGAAAAACTGTTTTTT.

CDR3 region: CASSVLQGAEAFF. In nucleotides, the CDR3 is TGTGCCAGCAGCGTACTCCAGGGAGCTGAAGCTTTCTTT. V usage is TRBV9 and J usage is TRBJ1-1; possible D gene TRBD1, 5 bases. This CDR3 has 13 residues. Germline CDR1 is SGDLS and CDR2 is YYNGEE. The ends were cut back, 1 base at V and 6 bases at J, with 10 bases in the middle.

The genes are TRBV6-5 and TRBJ2-7, with 8 bases matching TRBD2. CDR3 length: 16 residues. Germline lookup yields CDR1 MNHEY and CDR2 SVGAGI. Unmatched junction bases numbered 6, after V lost 0 bases and J lost 2 bases. CDR3 residues: CASSYSGAGVTYEQYF. The CDR3 nucleotides are TGTGCCAGCAGTTACTCGGGAGCGGGAGTAACCTACGAGCAGTACTTC.

This clonotype has a count of ten or more. The chain employs TRBV6-2 or TRBV6-3 and TRBJ1-1; weak D call: TRBD1 (6 bases). The V gene lost 9 bases and the J gene lost 4 bases, with 18 bases spanning the gap. The CDR3 loop spans 14 amino acids. The V gene's germline CDR1 is MNHEY and CDR2 SVGEGT. The CDR3 DNA is TGTGCCAGTCGAGCACAGGGTGTAATCACTGAAGCTTTCTTT. It is translated as CASRAQGVITEAFF.

This clonotype came up many times. The chain combines TRBV6-4 with TRBJ2-3; TRBD1 might be the D (5 bases). The end of the DNA is better explained by TRBJ1-5, so the J call may be wrong. Germline loops: CDR1 MRHNA, CDR2 SNTAGT. This CDR3 contains 14 residues. The CDR3 reads CARGGYHRTDTQHF. Written as DNA, the CDR3 is TGTGCCAGGGGGGGTTATCACCGCACAGATACGCAGCATTTT.

This clonotype was observed a handful of times. The V call is TRBV5-5, the J call TRBJ2-6, with 7 bases aligning to TRBD1. Germline V gene data show CDR1 as SGHKS and CDR2 as YYEKEE (reference sequence). CDR3 length: 17 amino acids. Trimming cost V 2 bases and J 0 bases; bases outside gene matches: 5. The CDR3 DNA is TGTGCCAGCAGCTTCTCCCGGGACAGCTCTGGGGCCAACGTCCTGACTTTC. This translates into CASSFSRDSSGANVLTF.

This clonotype was seen a handful of times. The chain employs TRBV6-7 and TRBJ2-7; D remains ambiguous. TRBV6-7 is placed among ORFs of uncertain function. There are 14 residues in the CDR3. V was shortened by 2 bases and J by 5 bases, with 13 bases between the two germline ends. CDR3 coding DNA: TGTGCCAGCAGTTACGAACCCGGTGGGAACGAGCAGTACTTC. Its translation is CASSYEPGGNEQYF.

This clonotype was seen only a few times. The V and J genes are TRBV13 and TRBJ1-1; D is unresolved. V was pared by 5 bases and J by 7 bases, with 11 bases between. The CDR3 has 12 residues. In germline, CDR1 is PRHDT, CDR2 FYEKMQ (reference sequence). CDR3 sequence (DNA): TGTGCCAGCAGCCAAACAGAAAGTGAAGCTTTCTTT. The encoded protein is CASSQTESEAFF.

This chain joins TRBV9 and TRBJ1-1; weak D call: TRBD1 (6 bases). Germline-derived CDR1 and CDR2 are SGDLS and YYNGEE. The CDR3 has 15 amino acids. V was trimmed by 2 bases and J by 1 base, leaving 12 bases between them. CDR3 in DNA: TGTGCCAGCAGCGTTGCGACAGGACCGAACACTGAAGCTTTCTTT. Translation: CASSVATGPNTEAFF.

The chain has TRBV3-1 and TRBJ2-6, with 9 bases fitting TRBD1. Germline V lookup: CDR1 LGHDT, CDR2 YNNKEL (reference sequence). The V segment lost 8 bases and the J segment 1 base; nucleotides outside the gene matches: 24. The CDR3 contains 22 residues. The CDR3 sequence: CASGSRYGRDRDQRSGANVLTF. CDR3 DNA sequence: TGTGCCAGCGGTTCTCGATATGGCCGGGACAGGGATCAGAGGTCTGGGGCCAACGTCCTGACTTTC.

The table lists this clonotype with a few counts. The CDR3: CASSLRTEGSDTQYF. The CDR3 DNA follows: TGCGCCAGCAGCTTGCGGACAGAGGGCTCAGATACGCAGTATTTT. V is TRBV5-1 and J is TRBJ2-3; weak D call: TRBD1 (6 bases). This CDR3 spans 15 amino acids. V was clipped by 1 base and J by 4 bases, with 13 bases between them. Looked up from germline, CDR1 is SGHRS and CDR2 is YFSETQ.

This clonotype was seen ten or more times. The chain recombines TRBV10-3 with TRBJ1-2, with 7 bases aligning to TRBD1. V shed 6 bases and J 8 bases; nucleotides not matched to a gene: 12. CDR1 and CDR2 from the germline V gene are ENHRY and SYGVKD. The CDR3 loop spans 14 amino acids. As DNA, the CDR3 is TGTGCCATCAGCCCGACAGGGAGTGGGTTGGGCTACACCTTC. Translated: CAISPTGSGLGYTF.

This clonotype has at least ten counts. V is TRBV7-8 and J is TRBJ2-1; weak D call: TRBD2 (6 bases). Per the germline V gene, CDR1 is SGHVS and CDR2 is FQNEAQ. V gave up 3 bases and J gave up 8 bases, with 11 bases separating them. This CDR3 region has 13 residues. This chain's CDR3 is CASSFGGAHEQFF. The CDR3 bases are TGTGCCAGCAGCTTTGGAGGGGCCCATGAGCAGTTCTTC.

The table lists this clonotype with many counts. The rearrangement joins TRBV29-1 to TRBJ1-1; 9 bases map to TRBD1. Germline V lookup: CDR1 SQVTM, CDR2 ANQGSEA. There are 13 residues in the CDR3. The V gene end was trimmed by 7 bases and the J gene end by 7 bases; junction bases not matched to a gene: 10. The CDR3 protein is CSAKGQGDIEAFF. The CDR3 nucleotides are TGCAGCGCAAAGGGACAGGGAGATATTGAAGCTTTCTTT.

This clonotype was observed a handful of times. The chain couples TRBV12-3 or TRBV12-4 to TRBJ2-3; 16 bases are a match to TRBD2. The V gene end was trimmed by 6 bases and the J gene end by 1 base; junction bases not matched to a gene: 4. The CDR3 loop spans 17 amino acids. CDR3 nucleotide sequence: TGTGCCAGCAGGGGACTAGCGGGGGGGCCGGGCACAGATACGCAGTATTTT. It codes for CASRGLAGGPGTDTQYF.

This clonotype was observed a handful of times. Relative to the germline gene, one junction end is altered; a read error may explain this. This rearrangement joins TRBV3-1 to TRBJ2-1; the match to TRBD2 covers 7 bases. This CDR3 region has 13 residues. In germline, CDR1 is LGHDT, CDR2 YNNKEL (reference sequence). CDR3 in DNA: TGTGCCAGCAGGCAAGGACTAGTTGATGAGCAGTTCTTC. Protein: CASRQGLVDEQFF.

The chain links TRBV7-9 to TRBJ2-7; TRBD1 aligns across 11 bases. With 3 bases clipped from V and 7 bases from J, the junction kept 5 bases outside the gene matches. The germline V gene has CDR1 SEHNR and CDR2 FQNEAQ (reference sequence). The CDR3 covers 14 residues. The CDR3 sequence is CASSFGQGAGEQYF. As DNA, the CDR3 is TGTGCCAGCAGCTTCGGACAGGGGGCAGGGGAGCAGTACTTC.

In this sample, this clonotype turned up many times. J is TRBJ2-5 and V is TRBV28; the D is unclear. The CDR3 covers 13 residues. V lost 5 bases to trimming and J lost 2 bases, with 9 bases between them. Germline V gives CDR1 MDHEN, CDR2 SYDVKM. CDR3 sequence: CASSPPLQETQYF. CDR3 bases: TGTGCCAGCAGTCCACCGCTTCAAGAGACCCAGTACTTC.

This clonotype has a count of ten or more. CDR3 coding DNA: TGTGCCAGCAGCCCTCAAGGATCTAGCGGGGGGGCTGAGACCCAGTACTTC. It translates to CASSPQGSSGGAETQYF. The chain combines TRBV4-2 with TRBJ2-5; 12 bases agree with TRBD2. With 4 bases clipped from V and 5 bases from J, the junction kept 11 bases outside the gene matches. The CDR3 contains 17 residues. The germline V gene encodes CDR1 LGHNA and CDR2 YNFKEQ.

This clonotype was seen at least ten times. The V and J genes are TRBV2 and TRBJ2-1; no reliable D call. This CDR3 has 14 residues. The germline V gene has CDR1 SNHLY and CDR2 FYNNEI. V lost 10 bases and J 0 bases, leaving 13 bases between the germline ends. The CDR3 reads CAIQVRSSYNEQFF. For the CDR3, the DNA is TGTGCCATCCAGGTCAGGAGCTCCTACAATGAGCAGTTCTTC.

The CDR3 sequence is CASTLGGLGTGELFF. DNA for the CDR3: TGCGCCAGCACCCTGGGGGGACTTGGGACCGGGGAGCTGTTTTTT. The chain recombines TRBV4-1 with TRBJ2-2; D is possibly TRBD2 (6 bases). Germline V gene data show CDR1 as MGHRA and CDR2 as YSYEKL. The CDR3 extends over 15 amino acids. The V end was cut by 7 bases, the J end by 5 bases, with 17 bases between.

V and J are TRBV11-2 and TRBJ2-2, with 8 nucleotides matching TRBD1. In germline, CDR1 is SGHAT, CDR2 FQNNGV. V trimming: 4 bases; J trimming: 10 bases; junction bases outside the gene matches: 11. The CDR3 is 15 amino acids. Written as DNA, the CDR3 is TGTGCCAGCAGCTCGTGGCAGGGGGCGATCGTGGAGCTGTTTTTT. This codes for CASSSWQGAIVELFF.